This T cell receptor beta chain was recorded in a study of Ad26.COV2.S vaccination and SARS-CoV-2 variants. Treatment noted: about 20 received Ad26.COV2.S at low or high dose, single or two shots; 5 received placebo; per-sample allocation not given. The investigators took samples on day 63 after the first vaccine or placebo injection. The table came from immunoSEQ multiplex PCR; TCRdb's copy has only in-frame clones and leaves some out. The sample lists roughly 350,000 clones; 88% were seen once. Deletions cut 6 bases from V and 10 bases from J, with 13 bases between. The CDR3 contains 13 residues. The specimen was peripheral blood, collected in a trial of Ad26.COV2.S vaccine versus placebo. This TCR derives from a person between 18 and 59 years old who received the Ad26.COV2.S COVID-19 vaccine or a placebo. V gene TRBV12-3 or TRBV12-4 combines with J gene TRBJ1-6; no reliable D call. The CDR3 coding sequence is TGTGCCAGCAGAGACGGACTTGTCTCACCCCTCCACTTT. Translating gives CASRDGLVSPLHF.